Following are 22 T cell receptor beta chains from one sample sequenced in a study of CD8+ T cells in alopecia areata. RNA was extracted and reverse transcribed into cDNA as the sequencing template. Generated by immunoSEQ multiplex PCR, the TCRdb table keeps only in-frame clones and is missing some. The sample has about 140,000 clones; 85% to 90% are singletons. The treatment: oral pan-JAK inhibitor, 5-10 mg twice daily. The specimen comprised CD8+ T cells sorted from blood, sampled at week 4, from a patient treated with tofacitinib. The receptor source for this set is a human donor with alopecia areata.

The gene calls are TRBV27 and TRBJ2-5; no definite D call. The CDR3 is made up of 13 amino acids. V was cut by 3 bases and J by 5 bases, with 10 bases left in between. Germline assignment: CDR1 MNHEY and CDR2 SMNVEV (reference sequence). The DNA for the CDR3 is TGTGCCAGCAGTTTTTCTGACGGCGAGACCCAGTACTTC. As protein: CASSFSDGETQYF.

The chain combines TRBV11-2 with TRBJ1-5, with TRBD1 matching over 8 bases. There are 14 residues in the CDR3. Germline V gene sequence: CDR1 SGHAT, CDR2 FQNNGV. J lost 7 bases, V lost 6 bases, and 8 bases had no gene match. The CDR3 nucleotides are TGTGCCAGCAGTCTAGGACAGGGCGGGCAGCCCCAGCATTTT. As protein: CASSLGQGGQPQHF.

A few counts support this clone. This chain uses TRBV14 with TRBJ2-5; D ambiguous. This CDR3 comprises 15 residues. V lost 1 base and J 1 base, leaving 10 bases between the germline ends. CDR1 and CDR2 (germline): SGHDN, FVKESK. For the CDR3, the DNA is TGTGCCAGCAGCCAAGGGAAAAGTCTCCAAGAGACCCAGTACTTC. Its translation: CASSQGKSLQETQYF.

The chain is built from TRBV11-3 and TRBJ2-7; D possibly corresponds to TRBD2 (5 bases). Germline V gives CDR1 SGHNT, CDR2 YENEEA. V was trimmed by 5 bases and J by 4 bases, leaving 12 bases between them. This CDR3 has 13 amino acids. The CDR3 reads CASSPGEGYEQYF. Here the CDR3 DNA reads TGTGCCAGCAGCCCTGGCGAGGGATACGAGCAGTACTTC. Supplemented by reference TRBV11-3 and TRBJ2-7, the full variable domain reads EAGVVQSPRYKIIEKKQPVAFWCNPISGHNTLYWYLQNLGQGPELLIRYENEEAVDDSQLPKDRFSAERLKGVDSTLKIQPAELGDSAVYLCASSPGEGYEQYFGPGTRLTVT.

The V and J genes are TRBV18 and TRBJ1-6, with D perhaps TRBD1 (5 bases). V shed 6 bases and J shed 0 bases, with 15 bases lying between them. The CDR3 runs 17 residues. Germline loops: CDR1 KGHSH, CDR2 LQKENI. The CDR3 DNA follows: TGTGCCAGCTCCCCAGACAGCCCAAGCTCCTATAATTCACCCCTCCACTTT. Residues: CASSPDSPSSYNSPLHF.

The rearrangement uses TRBV2 and TRBJ2-3; D remains ambiguous. The CDR3 length is 11 residues. Trimming shortened V by 10 bases and J by 4 bases, and 9 bases separated the two germline ends. Germline V gene lookup returns CDR1 SNHLY and CDR2 FYNNEI. CDR3 in amino acids: CATPGPDTQYF. In DNA form, the CDR3 reads TGTGCCACCCCGGGTCCAGATACGCAGTATTTT.

The CDR3 sequence: CASSRPGLNTGELFF. The CDR3 nucleotides are TGTGCCAGCAGCCGTCCGGGACTAAACACCGGGGAGCTGTTTTTT. The chain combines TRBV7-6 with TRBJ2-2, with 7 bases lining up with TRBD2. Trimming took 5 bases from V and 2 from J; bases not matched to a gene: 5. This CDR3 is built from 15 residues. Germline loops: CDR1 SGHVS, CDR2 FNYEAQ. Using reference TRBV7-6 and TRBJ2-2 for the parts outside the CDR3, the full variable domain is GAGVSQSPRYKVTKRGQDVALRCDPISGHVSLYWYRQALGQGPEFLTYFNYEAQQDKSGLPNDRFSAERPEGSISTLTIQRTEQRDSAMYRCASSRPGLNTGELFFGEGSRLTVL.

V and J are TRBV9 and TRBJ2-2; 10 positions match TRBD2. There are 16 residues in the CDR3. Unmatched junction bases numbered 4, after V lost 4 bases and J lost 1 base. Germline V CDR1 and CDR2: SGDLS, YYNGEE. The CDR3 DNA follows: TGTGCCAGCAGCCCAAGGACTAGCGGGAACACCGGGGAGCTGTTTTTT. It encodes CASSPRTSGNTGELFF.

This chain connects TRBV2 to TRBJ2-2; D remains ambiguous. The V end lost 9 bases, the J end lost 5 bases, and 10 bases lay between the germline ends. Germline CDR1 reads SNHLY; CDR2 reads FYNNEI. The CDR3 is 12 amino acids. CDR3 coding DNA: TGTGCCAGGGTAGAGGATACCGGGGAGCTGTTTTTT. It is translated as CARVEDTGELFF.

Regarding this clone: The junction departs from germline at one end; a sequencing error may be responsible. The chain has TRBV29-1 and TRBJ2-2; D is possibly TRBD1 (5 bases). Looked up from germline, CDR1 is SQVTM and CDR2 is ANQGSEA. This CDR3 has 13 residues. The CDR3 loop reads CSAVGQNSGELFF. CDR3 DNA sequence: TGCAGCGCCGTGGGGCAGAACTCCGGGGAGCTGTTTTTT.

This clone appeared once. The chain has TRBV29-1 and TRBJ2-2; no reliable D call. CDR1 and CDR2 from the germline V gene are SQVTM and ANQGSEA. Trimming left V 3 bases short and J 2 bases short, with 7 bases between. The CDR3 runs 13 residues. The CDR3: CSVDTDNTGELFF. In nucleotides, the CDR3 is TGCAGCGTTGATACAGACAACACCGGGGAGCTGTTTTTT.

This rearrangement joins TRBV7-9 to TRBJ2-7, with 9 bases that match TRBD1. Per the germline V gene, CDR1 is SEHNR and CDR2 is FQNEAQ (reference sequence). This CDR3 is built from 15 residues. V was pared by 5 bases and J by 3 bases, with 8 bases of the junction left unmatched. The CDR3 spells CASSLVGTGFYEQYF. Here the CDR3 DNA reads TGTGCCAGCAGCCTAGTGGGGACAGGGTTCTACGAGCAGTACTTC.

This sequence joins TRBV6-1 and TRBJ2-3; TRBD1 might be the D (7 bases). Germline V CDR1 and CDR2: MNHNS, SASEGT. Deletions cut 3 bases from V and 0 bases from J, with 10 bases between. The CDR3 contains 15 residues. CDR3 in amino acids: CASSDPGGSTDTQYF. CDR3 sequence (DNA): TGTGCCAGCAGTGATCCAGGGGGGAGCACAGATACGCAGTATTTT.

CDR3 amino acids: CASSLGGEYYEQYF. The CDR3 DNA follows: TGTGCCAGCAGCTTAGGGGGGGAGTACTACGAGCAGTACTTC. The chain joins TRBV13 to TRBJ2-5; either TRBD1 or TRBD2 may fit D (5 bases each). The end of the DNA fits TRBJ2-7 better, so the J call may be wrong. Germline CDR1 reads PRHDT; CDR2 reads FYEKMQ (reference sequence). This CDR3 has 14 residues.

The chain is built from TRBV6-6 and TRBJ2-3, with D unresolved. Per germline, CDR1 MNHNY and CDR2 SVGAGI (reference sequence). Trimming took off 0 bases at V and 4 bases at J, with 5 bases between the two ends. The CDR3 spans 13 residues. The CDR3 nucleotides are TGTGCCAGCAGTTACTCAGGGTCAGATACGCAGTATTTT. Residues: CASSYSGSDTQYF.

The chain couples TRBV11-2 to TRBJ2-1; 7 nucleotides align to TRBD1. With 7 bases clipped from V and 3 bases from J, the junction kept 9 bases outside the gene matches. The CDR3 contains 15 residues. Per germline, CDR1 SGHAT and CDR2 FQNNGV. The CDR3 protein is CASTPGTEFYNEQFF. DNA of the CDR3: TGTGCCAGCACCCCCGGGACAGAGTTCTACAATGAGCAGTTCTTC.

This rearrangement joins TRBV20-1 to TRBJ1-1; D uncertain. CDR3 length: 10 residues. Trimming shortened V by 6 bases and J by 3 bases, and 5 bases separated the two germline ends. Per the germline V gene, CDR1 is DFQATT and CDR2 is SNEGSKA (reference sequence). The CDR3 loop reads CSAVDTEAFF. CDR3 sequence (DNA): TGCAGTGCGGTAGACACTGAAGCTTTCTTT.

The chain couples TRBV29-1 to TRBJ2-7; 10 nucleotides align to TRBD1. J gave up 1 base and V 3 bases, and 9 bases lay outside the gene matches. The CDR3 extends over 16 amino acids. The germline gives CDR1 SQVTM, CDR2 ANQGSEA. The CDR3 nucleotides read TGCAGCGTTGACCTTACCGACAGGGGGCCTTCCTACGAGCAGTACTTC. It specifies CSVDLTDRGPSYEQYF.

This chain uses TRBV27 with TRBJ2-2; unclear D gene. Germline lookup yields CDR1 MNHEY and CDR2 SMNVEV (reference sequence). The V gene lost 5 bases and the J gene lost 4 bases, with 8 bases spanning the gap. This CDR3 is built from 13 residues. The CDR3, as DNA: TGTGCCAGCAGTATCGAAAGCACCGGGGAGCTGTTTTTT. Translation: CASSIESTGELFF.

The chain has TRBV7-2 and TRBJ2-7; a possible D gene is TRBD1 (6 bases). CDR1 is SGHTA and CDR2 is FQGNSA in the germline V gene. CDR3 length: 15 amino acids. V lost 5 bases and J lost 3, with 17 bases in between. CDR3 residues: CASSTDSRLYYEQYF. The CDR3 bases are TGTGCCAGCAGCACGGACAGTCGATTGTACTACGAGCAGTACTTC.

This clone was observed once. CDR3 residues: CASSYTGGPYNEQFF. In nucleotides, the CDR3 is TGCGCCAGCAGCTACACGGGAGGGCCCTACAATGAGCAGTTCTTC. This chain uses TRBV4-1 with TRBJ2-1; 8 nucleotides match TRBD2. J lost 2 bases, V lost 5 bases, and 5 bases had no gene match. CDR3 length: 15 residues. Germline V gives CDR1 MGHRA, CDR2 YSYEKL.

The chain employs TRBV27 and TRBJ1-1, with 8 bases matching TRBD1. J gave up 2 bases and V 10 bases, and 6 bases lay outside the gene matches. CDR3 length: 13 residues. Germline CDR1 and CDR2: MNHEY and SMNVEV (reference sequence). CDR3 in amino acids: CATRQGSNTEAFF. CDR3 bases: TGTGCCACCAGACAGGGGAGTAACACTGAAGCTTTCTTT.